This T cell receptor (beta chain) stems from a study of early T cells in non-severe SARS-CoV-2 infection. This clonotype was picked up a small number of times. Its antigen is not identified. TCRdb ran MiXCR on the 5' RACE reads and lists one entry per CDR3 protein. In the table there are 62,000 or so distinct CDR3 sequences, approximately 10% of which are singletons. Whole-study results and caveats: VDJdb matching skewed toward anti-spike CD8 responses, missing private and CD4 specificities.

The ends were cut back, 0 bases at V and 0 bases at J, with 14 bases in the middle. The CDR3 extends over 18 amino acids. Germline-derived CDR1 and CDR2 are SGHAT and FQNNGV. This TCR was sampled from an adult who was a healthcare worker with PCR-confirmed SARS-CoV-2 infection or an uninfected control (not recorded which). The chain couples TRBV11-2 to TRBJ2-2; D not certain. The sample was whole blood. CDR3 DNA sequence: TGTGCCAGCAGCTTAGAGGTCGCGGTTAACGCGAACACCGGGGAGCTGTTTTTT. Amino acid sequence: CASSLEVAVNANTGELFF.